The clone carrying this TCR beta chain has a handful of counts. Antigen specificity is unknown. Germline V gives CDR1 KGHDR, CDR2 SFDVKD. This CDR3 spans 16 amino acids. Trimming removed 5 bases from V and 1 base from J, with 14 bases in between. CDR3-region Arm-PCR and iRepertoire HTBI primers produced the TCR beta libraries. Original data processing: The study identified 55 to 80 TRBV and approximately 15 TRBJ segments across samples. One entry per CDR3 protein results from TCRdb running MiXCR on the multiplex PCR reads. None of the V and J calls come from the authors' own analysis; TCRdb made them. The table has hundreds of thousands of distinct CDR3 sequences, around 21% seen once. This entry belongs to a study of regulatory T cells in long-lasting Graves disease. For the study at large: It was over 5 years of antithyroid drugs, with positive TSH receptor antibodies, that meant persistent Graves' disease. Notes on the study in general: Whereas approximately 980 public clonotypes were shared by new patients, persistent patients shared more, at 2,500 to 3,000. The study examined only peripheral blood, not thyroid tissue.

Time point denoted: persistent/refractory GD, antithyroid drugs over 5 years with positive TRAb. Generation of the TCR library employed RNA extracted from PBMCs. This receptor was taken from a female donor with Graves disease. The V gene is TRBV24-1, the J gene TRBJ2-4, with D possibly matching TRBD2 (6 bases). The starting material was peripheral blood mononuclear cells (PBMCs), obtained when the disease was refractory, from a patient treated with antithyroid drugs. The CDR3 DNA sequence: TGTGCCACCAGTGTGGGAGGATCGACGGCCAAAAACATTCAGTACTTC. Encoded protein: CATSVGGSTAKNIQYF.